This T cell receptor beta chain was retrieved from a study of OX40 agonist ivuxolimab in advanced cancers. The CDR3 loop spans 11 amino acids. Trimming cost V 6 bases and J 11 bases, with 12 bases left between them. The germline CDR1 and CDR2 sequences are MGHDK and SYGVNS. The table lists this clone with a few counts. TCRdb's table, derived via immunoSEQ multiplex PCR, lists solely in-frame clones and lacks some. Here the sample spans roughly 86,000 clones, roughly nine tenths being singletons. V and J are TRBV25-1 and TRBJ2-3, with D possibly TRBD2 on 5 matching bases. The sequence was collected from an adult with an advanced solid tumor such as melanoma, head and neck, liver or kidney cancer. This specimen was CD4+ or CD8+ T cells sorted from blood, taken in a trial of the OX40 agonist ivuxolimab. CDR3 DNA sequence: TGTGCCAGCAGGGACTCTATTGGGCAGTATTTT. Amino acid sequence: CASRDSIGQYF.